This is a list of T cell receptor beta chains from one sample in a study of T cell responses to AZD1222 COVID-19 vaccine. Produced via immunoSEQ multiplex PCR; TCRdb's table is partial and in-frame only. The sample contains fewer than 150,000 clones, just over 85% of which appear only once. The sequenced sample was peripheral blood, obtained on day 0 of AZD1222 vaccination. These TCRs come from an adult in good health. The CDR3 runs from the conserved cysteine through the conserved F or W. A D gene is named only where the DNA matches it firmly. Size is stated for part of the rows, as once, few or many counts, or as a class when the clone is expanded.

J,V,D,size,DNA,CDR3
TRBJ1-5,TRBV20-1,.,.,TGCAGTGCTAGTTCCCAAATAGATCAGCCCCAGCATTTT,CSASSQIDQPQHF
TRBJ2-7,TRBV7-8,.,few,TGTGCCAGCAGCTTACGGGACAAAAACTACGAGCAGTACTTC,CASSLRDKNYEQYF
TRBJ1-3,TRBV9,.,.,TGTGCCAGCAGCGTAGAGGCAGGGAGAAACACCATATATTTT,CASSVEAGRNTIYF
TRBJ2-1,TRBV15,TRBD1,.,TGTGCCACCAGCAGGGGGGGACAGGGGGCGGATGAGCAGTTCTTC,CATSRGGQGADEQFF
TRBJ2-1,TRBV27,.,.,TGTGCCAGCAGTTTAGGGAGCGGGTTTTTACGCTCCTACAATGAGCAGTTCTTC,CASSLGSGFLRSYNEQFF
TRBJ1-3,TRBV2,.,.,TGTGCCAGCACCCTCTTTCCTGGAAACACCATATATTTT,CASTLFPGNTIYF
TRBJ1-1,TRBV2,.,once,TGTGCCAACCTTGTCAGGACTGAAGCTTTCTTT,CANLVRTEAFF
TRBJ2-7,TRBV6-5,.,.,TGTGCCAGCAGTTACGGCCGTACGGAGCAGTACTTC,CASSYGRTEQYF
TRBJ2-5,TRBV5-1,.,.,TGCGCCAGCAGCTTGGAGGCAGTAGGAGAGACCCAGTACTTC,CASSLEAVGETQYF
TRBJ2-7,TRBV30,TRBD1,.,TGTGCCTGGAGTGTGAGGACAGGGTGGTTCGAGCAGTACTTC,CAWSVRTGWFEQYF
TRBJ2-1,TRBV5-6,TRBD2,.,TGTGCCAGCAGAAGAGCGGGAGGGCCCTACAATGAGCAGTTCTTC,CASRRAGGPYNEQFF
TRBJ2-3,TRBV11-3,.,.,TGTGCCAGCAGCTTAGGGGGGGGCACAGATACGCAGTATTTT,CASSLGGGTDTQYF
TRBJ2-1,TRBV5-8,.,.,TGTGCCAGCAGCGGGGGGCAGGGATGGTTGAGTGAGCAGTTCTTC,CASSGGQGWLSEQFF
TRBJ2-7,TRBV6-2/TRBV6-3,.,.,TGTGCCAGCAGTTACTTAGAGGAGCAGTACTTC,CASSYLEEQYF
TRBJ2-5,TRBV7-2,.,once,TGTGCCAGCAGCTCCCAGACTGAGGAGACCCAGTACTTC,CASSSQTEETQYF
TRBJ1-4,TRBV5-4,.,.,TGTGCCAGCAGTGGACGGTTAAGTGAAAAACTGTTTTTT,CASSGRLSEKLFF
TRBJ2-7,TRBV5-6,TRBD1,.,TGTGCCAGCAGCCCCCTGGGGACAGGGATCCACGAGCAGTACTTC,CASSPLGTGIHEQYF
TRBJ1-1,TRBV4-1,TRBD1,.,TGCGCCAGCAGCCAAGATGTGAAAAGGGGGCCACGGGACACTGAAGCTTTCTTT,CASSQDVKRGPRDTEAFF
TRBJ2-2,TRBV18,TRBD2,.,TGTGCCAGCTCACTACTAGCGGAGAACACCGGGGAGCTGTTTTTT,CASSLLAENTGELFF
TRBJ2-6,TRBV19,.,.,TGTGCCAGTACCTGGGGACTTCCGAGCTCTGGGGCCAACGTCCTGACTTTC,CASTWGLPSSGANVLTF
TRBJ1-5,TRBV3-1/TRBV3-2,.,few,TGTGCCAGCAGTCTACAGGGAAATCAGCCCCAGCATTTT,CASSLQGNQPQHF
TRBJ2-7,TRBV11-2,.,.,TGTGCCAGCGTGGAGGGCTTCCGGGACTACGAGCAGTACTTC,CASVEGFRDYEQYF
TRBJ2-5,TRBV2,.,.,TGTGCCAGCAGGGGAGGAGGGGTAGAGGAGACCCAGTACTTC,CASRGGGVEETQYF
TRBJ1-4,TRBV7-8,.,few,TGTGCCAGCAGCTTTGGCGCTTTTGAAAAACTGTTTTTT,CASSFGAFEKLFF
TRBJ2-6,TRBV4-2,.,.,TGTGCCAGCAGCCAAGATGCGGGCTCTGGGGCCAACGTCCTGACTTTC,CASSQDAGSGANVLTF
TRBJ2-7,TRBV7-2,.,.,TGTGCCAGCAGCTTTTTAGGGGGGACTCCCACCTACGAGCAGTACTTC,CASSFLGGTPTYEQYF
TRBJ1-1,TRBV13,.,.,TGTGCCAGCAGCTTGGGCCAGCAGAACACTGAAGCTTTCTTT,CASSLGQQNTEAFF
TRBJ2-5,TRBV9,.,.,TGTGCCAGCAGCGTAACGGAACAAACCTCGGTGACCCAGTACTTC,CASSVTEQTSVTQYF
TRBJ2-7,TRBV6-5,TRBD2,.,TGTGCCAGCAGGAGACTAGCGGGGAGCTCCTACGAGCAGTACTTC,CASRRLAGSSYEQYF
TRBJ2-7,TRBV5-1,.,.,TGCGCCAGCAGCACCGGACTAAGGAGAGGTACTGCCTACGAGCAGTACTTC,CASSTGLRRGTAYEQYF